The sample holds a few counts of the clone carrying this T cell receptor beta chain. This entry comes from a study of STAT5B mutations in CD4+ large granular lymphocyte leukemia. The CDR3 is made up of 16 amino acids. Trimming removed 0 bases from V and 3 bases from J, with 15 bases in between. Germline assignment: CDR1 SGHTA and CDR2 FQGTGA. The data were produced by immunoSEQ multiplex PCR, yet TCRdb's version contains in-frame clones alone and is incomplete. The repertoire holds some 51,000 clones, with around 82% as singletons. Input material: CD4+ T cells from blood buffy coats. The receptor comes from a human donor in good health. The rearrangement joins TRBV7-3 to TRBJ2-7; tentatively, D is TRBD2 (6 bases). CDR3 nucleotides: TGTGCCAGCAGCTTAACAGGGGCGGGACGCTTCTACGAGCAGTACTTC. It encodes CASSLTGAGRFYEQYF.